The clone carrying this T cell receptor (beta chain) appeared many times. This specimen comes from a study of T cells after yellow fever vaccination. CDR1 is LGHNA, CDR2 YSLEER, per germline. CDR3 length: 15 residues. Trimming cost V 3 bases and J 0 bases, with 11 bases left between them. TCRdb used MiXCR to reprocess the 5' RACE reads, holding one entry per CDR3 protein. The sample includes roughly 150,000 distinct CDR3 sequences, under 7.5% of them seen just once. The sample here was CD4+ T cells sorted from PBMCs, taken 5 to 6 days after the first yellow fever vaccination. The rearrangement uses TRBV4-3 and TRBJ2-5, with D possibly TRBD2 on 6 matching bases. The sequence was collected from a man between 18 and 29 years old who received the YFV17D yellow fever vaccine. CDR3: CASSQGPGDQETQYF. In nucleotides, the CDR3 is TGCGCCAGCAGCCAGGGGCCGGGAGACCAAGAGACCCAGTACTTC.